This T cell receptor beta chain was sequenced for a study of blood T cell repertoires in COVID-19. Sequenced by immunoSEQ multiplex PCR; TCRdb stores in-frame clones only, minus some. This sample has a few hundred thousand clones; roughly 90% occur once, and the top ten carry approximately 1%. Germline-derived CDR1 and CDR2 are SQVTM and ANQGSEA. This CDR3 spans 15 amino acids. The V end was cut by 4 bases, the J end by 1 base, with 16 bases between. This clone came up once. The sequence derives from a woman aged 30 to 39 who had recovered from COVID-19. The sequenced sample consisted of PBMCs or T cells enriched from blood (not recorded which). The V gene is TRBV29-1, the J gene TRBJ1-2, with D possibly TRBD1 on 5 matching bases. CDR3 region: CSVGAQKGVNYGYTF. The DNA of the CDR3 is TGCAGCGTTGGGGCCCAGAAAGGGGTTAACTATGGCTACACCTTC.